This TCR beta chain was captured in a study of T-cell memory formation after mild COVID-19. General study results and limits: Contracting CD4+ clones were located mainly in CM and EM, and CD8+ clones in EMRA. Clones that shrank (day 15 to 85) were balanced CD4/CD8, whereas later expanders leaned CD4+.

One entry per CDR3 protein, called by TCRdb with MiXCR from the 5' RACE reads. Among roughly 350,000 distinct CDR3 sequences listed, around 21% were seen once. A remark on this clonotype: Its antigen is unidentified.

The sequenced sample consisted of PBMCs or a T cell subset sorted from them (not recorded which). The clonotype originates from an adult woman who had mild COVID-19 (a few samples of this study predate the infection). Cell type and time point are not known.

CDR3 sequence (DNA): TGTGCCAGCAGCTCCCCGGGACAGGGCCACAATGAGCAGTTCTTC. This translates into CASSSPGQGHNEQFF. The J gene is TRBJ2-1, the V gene TRBV2, with 9 bases aligning to TRBD1. The length of the CDR3 is 15 residues. Trimming removed 6 bases from V and 5 bases from J; junction bases left unmatched: 8. Germline CDR1 is SNHLY and CDR2 is FYNNEI.